This TCR beta chain originates from a study of T-cell memory formation after mild COVID-19. About the research overall: Largely, the TCR clusters proved donor specific.

The TCR alpha and TCR beta cDNA libraries, bearing sample barcodes and UMIs, were generated by 5'RACE using constant-segment primers. TCRdb re-called the 5' RACE reads through MiXCR, storing one row per CDR3 protein. The sample contains 550,000 to 600,000 distinct CDR3 sequences, less than 25% of which appear only once. The CDR3 has 11 residues. Between the trimmed V and J ends, which lost 2 bases and 6 bases, there was a span of 8 bases. Germline values: CDR1 DFQATT, CDR2 SNEGSKA (reference sequence). A word on this clonotype: Its antigen is unidentified.

Study-level results: Pre-infection memory showed some responding clones, and this suggested that cross-reactive memory joined. Of the contracting clones, CD4+ ones lay mainly in CM and EM, and CD8+ ones in EMRA.

The sequence was collected from an adult woman who had mild COVID-19 (a few samples of this study predate the infection). Cell type and time point are not known. The rearrangement links TRBV20-1 to TRBJ2-7, with D possibly TRBD1 on 6 matching bases. The specimen was PBMCs or a T cell subset sorted from them (not recorded which). The CDR3 region is CSARRGFEQYF. The CDR3 region has the DNA TGCAGTGCTAGAAGGGGGTTCGAGCAGTACTTC.